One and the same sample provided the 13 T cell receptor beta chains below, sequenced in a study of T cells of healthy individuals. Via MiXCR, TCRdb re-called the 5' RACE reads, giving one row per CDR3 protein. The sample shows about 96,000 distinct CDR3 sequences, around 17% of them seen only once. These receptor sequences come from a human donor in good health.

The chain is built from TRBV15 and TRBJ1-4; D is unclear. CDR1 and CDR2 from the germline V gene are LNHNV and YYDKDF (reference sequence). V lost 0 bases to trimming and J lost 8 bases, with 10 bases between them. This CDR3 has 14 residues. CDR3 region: CATSREYQREKLFF. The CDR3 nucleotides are TGTGCCACCAGCAGAGAGTACCAGAGGGAAAAACTGTTTTTT.

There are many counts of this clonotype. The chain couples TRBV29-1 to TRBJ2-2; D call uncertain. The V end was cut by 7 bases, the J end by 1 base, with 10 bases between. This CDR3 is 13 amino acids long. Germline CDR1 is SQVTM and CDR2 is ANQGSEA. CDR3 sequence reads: CSATSVNTGELFF. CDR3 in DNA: TGCAGCGCCACGTCGGTGAACACCGGGGAGCTGTTTTTT.

The chain's CDR3 is CASSRQGAVGEQYF. As DNA, the CDR3 is TGTGCCAGCAGCCGACAGGGGGCAGTGGGTGAGCAGTACTTC. V is TRBV6-2 or TRBV6-3 and J is TRBJ2-7, with TRBD1 matching over 10 bases. Germline CDR1 MNHEY, CDR2 SVGEGT. The CDR3 has 14 residues. V lost 6 bases, J lost 7 bases, and 9 bases stayed unmatched.

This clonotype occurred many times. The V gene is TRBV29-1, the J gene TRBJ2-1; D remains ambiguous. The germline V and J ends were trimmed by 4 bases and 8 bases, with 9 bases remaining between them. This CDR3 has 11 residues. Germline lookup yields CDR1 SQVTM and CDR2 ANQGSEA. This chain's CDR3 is CSVGFGYEQFF. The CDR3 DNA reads TGCAGCGTTGGGTTTGGGTATGAGCAGTTCTTC.

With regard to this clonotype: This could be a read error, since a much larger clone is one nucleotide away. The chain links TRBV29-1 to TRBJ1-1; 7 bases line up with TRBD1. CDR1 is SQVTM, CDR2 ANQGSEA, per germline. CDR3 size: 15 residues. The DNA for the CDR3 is TGCAGCGTAGTAGTTTTGAGGGGGCTGCGAGTTGAAGCTTTATTT. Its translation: CSVVVLRGLRVEALF.

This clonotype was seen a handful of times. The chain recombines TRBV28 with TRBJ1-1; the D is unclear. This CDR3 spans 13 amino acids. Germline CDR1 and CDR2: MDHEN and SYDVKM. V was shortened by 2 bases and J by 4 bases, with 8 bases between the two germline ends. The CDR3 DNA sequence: TGTGCCAGCAGTTTAAGGGCAGTCACTGAAGCTTTCTTT. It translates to CASSLRAVTEAFF.

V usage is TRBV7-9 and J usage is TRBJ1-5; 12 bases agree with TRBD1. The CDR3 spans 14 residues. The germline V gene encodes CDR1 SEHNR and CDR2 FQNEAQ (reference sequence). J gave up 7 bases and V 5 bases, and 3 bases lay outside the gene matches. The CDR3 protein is CASSPGTGGQPQHF. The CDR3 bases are TGTGCCAGCAGCCCTGGGACAGGGGGCCAGCCCCAGCATTTT.

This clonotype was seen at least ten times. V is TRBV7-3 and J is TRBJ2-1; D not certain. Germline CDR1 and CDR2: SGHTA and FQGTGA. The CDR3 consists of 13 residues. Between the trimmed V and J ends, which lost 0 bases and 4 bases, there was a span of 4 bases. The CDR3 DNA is TGTGCCAGCAGCTTAACAGCGTACAATGAGCAGTTCTTC. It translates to CASSLTAYNEQFF.

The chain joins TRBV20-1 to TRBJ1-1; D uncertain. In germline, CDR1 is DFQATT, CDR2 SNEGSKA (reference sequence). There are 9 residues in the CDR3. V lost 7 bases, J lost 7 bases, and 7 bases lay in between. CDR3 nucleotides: TGCAGTGTTGGGATTGAAGCTTTCTTT. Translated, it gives CSVGIEAFF.

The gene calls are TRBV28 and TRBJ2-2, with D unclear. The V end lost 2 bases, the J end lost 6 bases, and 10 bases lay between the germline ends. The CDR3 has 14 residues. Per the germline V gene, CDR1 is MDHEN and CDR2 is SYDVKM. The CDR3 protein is CASSLRHLAGELFF. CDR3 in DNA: TGTGCCAGCAGTTTAAGGCATCTGGCCGGGGAGCTGTTTTTT.

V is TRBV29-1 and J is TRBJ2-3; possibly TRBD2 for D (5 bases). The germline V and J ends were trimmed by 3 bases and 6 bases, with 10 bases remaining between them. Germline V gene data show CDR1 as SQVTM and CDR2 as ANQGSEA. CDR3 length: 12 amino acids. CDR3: CSVDLGKDTQYF. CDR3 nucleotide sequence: TGCAGCGTTGATCTCGGGAAGGATACGCAGTATTTT.

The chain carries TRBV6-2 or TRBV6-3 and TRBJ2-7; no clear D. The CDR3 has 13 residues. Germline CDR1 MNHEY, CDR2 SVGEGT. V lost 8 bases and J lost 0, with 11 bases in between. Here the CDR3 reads CASGRQVSYEQYF. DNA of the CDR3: TGTGCCAGCGGTAGGCAGGTCTCCTACGAGCAGTACTTC.

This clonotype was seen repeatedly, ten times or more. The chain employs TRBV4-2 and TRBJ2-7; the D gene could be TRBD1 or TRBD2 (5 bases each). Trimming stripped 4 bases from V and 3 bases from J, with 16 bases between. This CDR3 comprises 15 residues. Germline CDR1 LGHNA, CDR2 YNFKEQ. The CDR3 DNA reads TGTGCCAGCAGCCGGTCACCGGGACCACTCTACGAGCAGTACTTC. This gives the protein CASSRSPGPLYEQYF.